A single sample is the source of the 27 T cell receptor beta chains below, sequenced in a study of blood T cell repertoires in COVID-19. Assay: immunoSEQ multiplex PCR; the TCRdb copy retains only in-frame clones and omits some. Among tens of thousands of clones, 87% were seen once, and the ten largest hold roughly 7%. Source material: peripheral blood. Source of these receptors: a middle-aged man with active COVID-19.

The chain carries TRBV27 and TRBJ1-1, with D perhaps TRBD1 (5 bases). Germline V lookup: CDR1 MNHEY, CDR2 SMNVEV (reference sequence). The CDR3 totals 13 residues. V was clipped by 1 base and J by 8 bases, with 11 bases between them. CDR3 residues: CASSLLGGVEAFF. The CDR3 nucleotides read TGTGCCAGCAGTTTATTGGGGGGGGTAGAAGCTTTCTTT.

The chain recombines TRBV7-9 with TRBJ2-1, with D maybe TRBD1 (6 bases). The CDR3 is 14 amino acids. With 5 bases removed from V and 6 bases from J, the gap between germline ends came to 14 bases. Per the germline V gene, CDR1 is SEHNR and CDR2 is FQNEAQ (reference sequence). The CDR3 region has the DNA TGTGCCAGCAGCCCCCCGGAAGGGGGCAATGAGCAGTTCTTC. Residues: CASSPPEGGNEQFF.

The CDR3 DNA follows: TGTGCCTGGGGGATTACAACAGGGCCGGGGGAGACCCAGTACTTC. Translated, it gives CAWGITTGPGETQYF. J is TRBJ2-5 and V is TRBV30, with D perhaps TRBD1 (6 bases). The germline V gene has CDR1 GTSNPN and CDR2 SVGIG (reference sequence). The V gene lost 5 bases and the J gene lost 5 bases, with 21 bases spanning the gap. CDR3 size: 15 residues. The entire variable domain, with the rest obtained from reference TRBV30 and TRBJ2-5, is as follows: SQTIHQWPATLVQPVGSPLSLECTVEGTSNPNLYWYRQAAGRGLQLLFYSVGIGQISSEVPQNLSASRPQDRQFILSSKKLLLSDSGFYLCAWGITTGPGETQYFGPGTRLLVL.

The chain couples TRBV1 to TRBJ2-1; TRBD2, the table's D call, lacks a check against the DNA. TRBV1 represents a pseudogene. The CDR3 consists of 12 residues. The DNA of the CDR3 is TGCACCAGCAGCCCCGGGGGGGGCGAGCAGTTCTTC. Its protein is CTSSPGGGEQFF.

The J gene is TRBJ2-7, the V gene TRBV28; D is uncertain. CDR1 is MDHEN, CDR2 SYDVKM, per germline. The CDR3 extends over 12 amino acids. Trimming removed 6 bases at V and 3 bases at J, with 9 bases between. Written as DNA, the CDR3 is TGTGCCAGCAGCCACAATAACTACGAGCAGTACTTC. This gives the protein CASSHNNYEQYF.

V usage is TRBV21-1 and J usage is TRBJ1-2; the DNA was not compared with TRBD1, the D call given in the table. TRBV21-1 is a documented pseudogene. The CDR3 is made up of 13 amino acids. The CDR3 nucleotides read TGTGCCAGCAGCAATGGCAGGGACTATGGCTACACCTTC. It encodes CASSNGRDYGYTF.

The chain uses TRBV2 and TRBJ2-7; D not certain. Per the germline V gene, CDR1 is SNHLY and CDR2 is FYNNEI. V dropped 5 bases and J dropped 0 bases, with 11 bases sitting between them. There are 14 residues in the CDR3. The CDR3 spells CASSLRRNSYEQYF. Written as DNA, the CDR3 is TGTGCCAGCAGTTTACGCAGGAACTCCTACGAGCAGTACTTC. Complete variable domain (other parts from reference TRBV2 and TRBJ2-7): EPEVTQTPSHQVTQMGQEVILRCVPISNHLYFYWYRQILGQKVEFLVSFYNNEISEKSEIFDDQFSVERPDGSNFTLKIRSTKLEDSAMYFCASSLRRNSYEQYFGPGTRLTVT.

This clone was counted a few times. The chain employs TRBV7-2 and TRBJ1-6, with a possible D match to TRBD1 (6 bases). The CDR3 loop spans 19 amino acids. V lost 1 base to trimming and J lost 4 bases, with 20 bases between them. Per germline, CDR1 SGHTA and CDR2 FQGNSA. Here the CDR3 reads CASSLGGFYGTTYNSPLHF. CDR3 in DNA: TGTGCCAGCAGCTTAGGGGGGTTCTACGGGACAACTTATAATTCACCCCTCCACTTT.

Only one count was recorded for this clone. The genes are TRBV18 and TRBJ1-2; no definite D call. V was pared by 6 bases and J by 2 bases, with 7 bases between. CDR1 KGHSH and CDR2 LQKENI come from the germline V gene. The CDR3 has 12 amino acids. CDR3 protein: CASSRGNYGYTF. The CDR3 DNA reads TGTGCCAGCTCCCGCGGAAACTATGGCTACACCTTC.

The chain has TRBV3-1 (or the pseudogene TRBV3-2) and TRBJ2-5, with TRBD2 matching over 8 bases. Germline V gives CDR1 LGHDT, CDR2 YNNKEL (reference sequence). J lost 4 bases, V lost 4 bases, and 11 bases had no gene match. The CDR3 runs to 16 residues. This chain's CDR3 is CASSPTRGALGETQYF. The CDR3 DNA reads as TGTGCCAGCAGCCCTACGCGGGGGGCTCTGGGAGAGACCCAGTACTTC.

This chain connects TRBV5-4 to TRBJ1-6; TRBD1 is a possible D gene (6 bases). Deletions cut 5 bases from V and 9 bases from J, with 18 bases between. Germline assignment: CDR1 SGHNT and CDR2 YYREEE (reference sequence). The length of the CDR3 is 15 residues. The CDR3 bases are TGTGCCAGCAGTTCAGGACAGCCGGCCATTTCACCCCTCCACTTT. Protein product: CASSSGQPAISPLHF. The variable domain in full, with the rest retrieved from reference TRBV5-4 and TRBJ1-6, is ETGVTQSPTHLIKTRGQQVTLRCSSQSGHNTVSWYQQALGQGPQFIFQYYREEENGRGNFPPRFSGLQFPNYSSELNVNALELDDSALYLCASSSGQPAISPLHFGNGTRLTVT.

V and J are TRBV5-1 and TRBJ2-7; TRBD2 is a possible D gene (5 bases). V was pared by 2 bases and J by 1 base, with 10 bases between. CDR3 length: 14 residues. Germline V CDR1 and CDR2: SGHRS, YFSETQ. The CDR3 loop is CASSFYEGSYEQYF. CDR3 DNA sequence: TGCGCCAGCAGCTTTTACGAGGGTTCCTACGAGCAGTACTTC.

This clone was counted once. The V gene is TRBV27, the J gene TRBJ1-2; no clear D gene. The CDR3 length is 17 residues. V lost 4 bases to trimming and J lost 2 bases, with 20 bases between them. Germline values: CDR1 MNHEY, CDR2 SMNVEV (reference sequence). The CDR3 reads CASSSFGGPIQNYGYTF. The CDR3 nucleotides read TGTGCCAGCAGTTCCTTTGGAGGCCCGATTCAAAACTATGGCTACACCTTC.

The genes are TRBV28 and TRBJ1-6, with a weak D call TRBD1 (5 bases). The V gene lost 7 bases and the J gene lost 12 bases, with 13 bases spanning the gap. Germline V gene sequence: CDR1 MDHEN, CDR2 SYDVKM. This CDR3 contains 12 residues. The CDR3 sequence is CASTPPRGPLHF. CDR3 DNA sequence: TGTGCCAGCACCCCCCCTAGGGGACCCCTCCACTTT.

The chain joins TRBV9 to TRBJ1-2, with 7 bases fitting TRBD1. With V trimmed by 0 bases and J by 5 bases, 4 bases remained unmatched. Germline V gene data show CDR1 as SGDLS and CDR2 as YYNGEE. The CDR3 loop spans 14 amino acids. The CDR3 coding sequence is TGTGCCAGCAGCGTAGCAGGGGGAAGGTATGGCTACACCTTC. Its protein is CASSVAGGRYGYTF. Looking up the rest from reference TRBV9 and TRBJ1-2 gives the full variable domain: DSGVTQTPKHLITATGQRVTLRCSPRSGDLSVYWYQQSLDQGLQFLIQYYNGEERAKGNILERFSAQQFPDLHSELNLSSLELGDSALYFCASSVAGGRYGYTFGSGTRLTVV.

The chain recombines TRBV2 with TRBJ2-1, with D possibly being TRBD2 (6 bases). The CDR3 is 20 amino acids. Looked up from germline, CDR1 is SNHLY and CDR2 is FYNNEI. V was cut by 0 bases and J by 0 bases, with 21 bases left in between. CDR3 coding DNA: TGTGCCAGCAGTGAAGCTGGGGGGTTTAAAGGGTTTAGCTCCTACAATGAGCAGTTCTTC. Encoded protein: CASSEAGGFKGFSSYNEQFF. Full variable domain (outside the CDR3, taken from reference TRBV2 and TRBJ2-1): EPEVTQTPSHQVTQMGQEVILRCVPISNHLYFYWYRQILGQKVEFLVSFYNNEISEKSEIFDDQFSVERPDGSNFTLKIRSTKLEDSAMYFCASSEAGGFKGFSSYNEQFFGPGTRLTVL.

The chain recombines TRBV7-2 with TRBJ2-4; 10 bases line up with TRBD1. Germline CDR1 reads SGHTA; CDR2 reads FQGNSA. V trimming: 1 base; J trimming: 5 bases; junction bases outside the gene matches: 8. This CDR3 contains 17 residues. The CDR3, as DNA: TGTGCCAGCAGCTTAGGGCCCCGGGACAGGGGCCAAAACATTCAGTACTTC. This sequence encodes CASSLGPRDRGQNIQYF. Drawing the rest from reference TRBV7-2 and TRBJ2-4, the complete variable domain is GAGVSQSPSNKVTEKGKDVELRCDPISGHTALYWYRQSLGQGLEFLIYFQGNSAPDKSGLPSDRFSAERTGGSVSTLTIQRTQQEDSAVYLCASSLGPRDRGQNIQYFGAGTRLSVL.

As concerns this clone: This same CDR3 is encoded by further DNA sequences in the sample. This chain joins TRBV7-9 and TRBJ2-7, with 14 bases that match TRBD2. Germline V gene sequence: CDR1 SEHNR, CDR2 FQNEAQ (reference sequence). CDR3 length equals 18 residues. Trimming at V came to 0 bases and at J to 1 base, leaving 5 bases not matched to a gene. The CDR3 nucleotides read TGTGCCAGCAGCTTAGCGGGGACTAGCGGGGGCCTTTCCTACGAGCAGTACTTC. Translation: CASSLAGTSGGLSYEQYF.

The chain is built from TRBV28 and TRBJ2-7, with D unclear. CDR1 MDHEN and CDR2 SYDVKM come from the germline V gene. The CDR3 covers 11 residues. Trimming left V 6 bases short and J 4 bases short, with 7 bases between. CDR3 in DNA: TGTGCCAGCAGCCCCCTGTACGAGCAGTACTTC. This codes for CASSPLYEQYF.

The chain recombines TRBV9 with TRBJ2-7; D is uncertain. The CDR3 runs 15 residues. Deletions cut 0 bases from V and 1 base from J, with 11 bases between. Germline values: CDR1 SGDLS, CDR2 YYNGEE. CDR3: CASSVEVGPSYEQYF. DNA of the CDR3: TGTGCCAGCAGCGTAGAAGTGGGCCCTTCCTACGAGCAGTACTTC.

The chain links TRBV5-4 to TRBJ2-2; D is possibly TRBD1 (6 bases). Looked up from germline, CDR1 is SGHNT and CDR2 is YYREEE (reference sequence). The CDR3 contains 19 residues. V lost 0 bases to trimming and J lost 0 bases, with 18 bases between them. The CDR3 loop reads CASSLGGLGPTSNTGELFF. The DNA of the CDR3 is TGTGCCAGCAGCTTGGGGGGGCTAGGGCCCACCTCGAACACCGGGGAGCTGTTTTTT. The whole variable domain, filled in from reference TRBV5-4 and TRBJ2-2, reads ETGVTQSPTHLIKTRGQQVTLRCSSQSGHNTVSWYQQALGQGPQFIFQYYREEENGRGNFPPRFSGLQFPNYSSELNVNALELDDSALYLCASSLGGLGPTSNTGELFFGEGSRLTVL.

The V gene is TRBV30, the J gene TRBJ1-6, with TRBD1 matching 7 bases. The CDR3 consists of 14 residues. Germline V gives CDR1 GTSNPN, CDR2 SVGIG (reference sequence). The junction had 8 bases not matched to a gene; V was cut back by 3 bases and J by 9 bases. This CDR3 reads CAWRVRDRGSPLHF. CDR3 coding DNA: TGTGCCTGGAGGGTCCGGGACAGAGGTTCACCCCTCCACTTT. The whole variable domain, filled in from reference TRBV30 and TRBJ1-6, reads SQTIHQWPATLVQPVGSPLSLECTVEGTSNPNLYWYRQAAGRGLQLLFYSVGIGQISSEVPQNLSASRPQDRQFILSSKKLLLSDSGFYLCAWRVRDRGSPLHFGNGTRLTVT.

The rearrangement joins TRBV7-9 to TRBJ1-1, with D perhaps matching TRBD1 (5 bases). V lost 2 bases and J 6 bases, leaving 10 bases between the germline ends. From germline, CDR1 is SEHNR and CDR2 FQNEAQ (reference sequence). This CDR3 has 13 amino acids. The CDR3 spells CASSLTGEAEAFF. DNA of the CDR3: TGTGCCAGCAGCTTAACGGGGGAAGCTGAAGCTTTCTTT.

This rearrangement joins TRBV7-8 to TRBJ1-6; D is undetermined. The CDR3 extends over 14 amino acids. CDR1 and CDR2 (germline): SGHVS, FQNEAQ. The ends were cut back, 3 bases at V and 7 bases at J, with 10 bases in the middle. CDR3 sequence reads: CASSFRTGNSPLHF. Written as DNA, the CDR3 is TGTGCCAGCAGCTTCAGGACGGGGAATTCACCCCTCCACTTT.

The chain is built from TRBV29-1 and TRBJ1-2; unclear D gene. The germline V gene encodes CDR1 SQVTM and CDR2 ANQGSEA. V gave up 5 bases and J gave up 8 bases, with 21 bases separating them. CDR3 length equals 14 residues. For the CDR3, the DNA is TGCAGCGTTAACTTCTGGGGAGGAGGAGACGGCTACACCTTC. This codes for CSVNFWGGGDGYTF.

This sequence joins TRBV6-2 or TRBV6-3 and TRBJ1-1, with 10 bases aligning to TRBD1. The junction had 4 bases not matched to a gene; V was cut back by 5 bases and J by 4 bases. CDR1 MNHEY and CDR2 SVGEGT come from the germline V gene. The CDR3 has 14 amino acids. For the CDR3, the DNA is TGTGCCAGCAGTCTGGACAGGGGGGGCACTGAAGCTTTCTTT. Translation: CASSLDRGGTEAFF.

The V call is TRBV19, the J call TRBJ2-4; 7 positions match TRBD1. V dropped 3 bases and J dropped 5; count of bases not matched to a gene: 4. Germline V gene data show CDR1 as LNHDA and CDR2 as SQIVND (reference sequence). The CDR3 length is 14 residues. In DNA, the CDR3 is TGTGCCAGTAGTATGGGGACAGCGGAAAACATTCAGTACTTC. It encodes CASSMGTAENIQYF. Full variable domain (missing parts from reference TRBV19 and TRBJ2-4): DGGITQSPKYLFRKEGQNVTLSCEQNLNHDAMYWYRQDPGQGLRLIYYSQIVNDFQKGDIAEGYSVSREKKESFPLTVTSAQKNPTAFYLCASSMGTAENIQYFGAGTRLSVL.